These 10 T cell receptor beta chains were all obtained from the same sample, sequenced in a study of cytomegalovirus exposure and HLA in healthy donors. This PCR relied on a set of 60 Vbeta primers and 13 Jbeta primers. Repertoires were generated with immunoSEQ multiplex PCR, while TCRdb's copy carries only in-frame clones and drops some. The sample carries about 96,000 clones, approximately 75% recorded once. The sequencing sample was made of PBMCs. Every receptor here comes from a female donor in good health and CMV-seropositive.

This rearrangement joins TRBV7-3 to TRBJ1-1; TRBD1 matches 7 bases. V was pared by 0 bases and J by 5 bases, with 12 bases of the junction left unmatched. CDR1 SGHTA and CDR2 FQGTGA come from the germline V gene. This CDR3 has 17 amino acids. The CDR3 protein is CASSLTRRQGSGTEAFF. The CDR3 DNA reads TGTGCCAGCAGCTTAACGAGGCGACAGGGCAGCGGGACTGAAGCTTTCTTT. The variable domain in full, completed from reference TRBV7-3 and TRBJ1-1, reads GAGVSQTPSNKVTEKGKYVELRCDPISGHTALYWYRQSLGQGPEFLIYFQGTGAADDSGLPNDRFFAVRPEGSVSTLKIQRTERGDSAVYLCASSLTRRQGSGTEAFFGQGTRLTVV.

This sequence joins TRBV4-3 and TRBJ2-2, with 8 bases aligning to TRBD2. V lost 1 base, J lost 1 base, and 8 bases stayed unmatched. The CDR3 spans 18 residues. CDR1 and CDR2 from the germline V gene are LGHNA and YSLEER. CDR3 DNA sequence: TGCGCCAGCAGCCAAGGGGGAGGCAGCGGGAGGAACACCGGGGAGCTGTTTTTT. Amino acid sequence: CASSQGGGSGRNTGELFF.

The chain couples TRBV9 to TRBJ2-1; D gene unclear. This CDR3 contains 13 residues. The germline CDR1 and CDR2 sequences are SGDLS and YYNGEE. V dropped 3 bases and J dropped 12 bases, with 16 bases sitting between them. In nucleotides, the CDR3 is TGTGCCAGCAGCGCAGAACCTCGCGGTGCGCAGTTCTTC. Amino acids: CASSAEPRGAQFF.

The chain joins TRBV4-3 to TRBJ2-3; the match to TRBD2 covers 8 bases. Trimming cost V 8 bases and J 0 bases; bases outside gene matches: 13. Germline lookup yields CDR1 LGHNA and CDR2 YSLEER. This CDR3 spans 17 amino acids. This chain's CDR3 is CASLRGGRENSTDTQYF. The CDR3 nucleotides are TGCGCCAGCCTTCGGGGGGGCCGCGAGAATAGCACAGATACGCAGTATTTT.

The V call is TRBV7-9, the J call TRBJ1-2; TRBD1 matches at 7 bases. The germline V gene has CDR1 SEHNR and CDR2 FQNEAQ (reference sequence). The length of the CDR3 is 14 residues. The V segment lost 5 bases and the J segment 5 bases; nucleotides outside the gene matches: 8. The CDR3 region is CASSLQGRYYGYTF. In DNA form, the CDR3 reads TGTGCCAGCAGCCTACAGGGGAGGTATTATGGCTACACCTTC.

The chain carries TRBV28 and TRBJ2-2; D possibly corresponds to TRBD1 (5 bases). The CDR3 loop spans 15 amino acids. Per the germline V gene, CDR1 is MDHEN and CDR2 is SYDVKM. The V gene lost 4 bases and the J gene lost 7 bases, with 16 bases spanning the gap. The CDR3 region has the DNA TGTGCCAGCAGTTCTCCAGGGCGTTCTCACGGGGAGCTGTTTTTT. Its protein is CASSSPGRSHGELFF.

This clone was counted a single time. The chain couples TRBV5-1 to TRBJ1-1, with TRBD1 identical over 7 bases. The germline CDR1 and CDR2 sequences are SGHRS and YFSETQ. Unmatched junction bases numbered 6, after V lost 6 bases and J lost 1 base. The CDR3 consists of 14 residues. The CDR3 loop is CASNRQGPNTEAFF. The CDR3 region has the DNA TGCGCCAGCAACCGACAGGGTCCGAACACTGAAGCTTTCTTT.

CDR3 region: CAWRTPGQGIYEQYF. The CDR3 DNA is TGTGCCTGGAGAACTCCGGGACAGGGGATTTACGAGCAGTACTTC. The V call is TRBV30, the J call TRBJ2-7, with 10 positions matching TRBD1. V shed 3 bases, J shed 4 bases, and the junction held 9 bases outside the gene matches. Germline lookup yields CDR1 GTSNPN and CDR2 SVGIG (reference sequence). The CDR3 spans 15 residues.

V usage is TRBV10-1 and J usage is TRBJ2-7; tentative D call: TRBD2 (6 bases). From germline, CDR1 is WNHNN and CDR2 SYGVQD (reference sequence). V lost 0 bases, J lost 0 bases, and 12 bases lay in between. This CDR3 is 16 amino acids long. The CDR3 region is CASSESGRESSYEQYF. CDR3 sequence (DNA): TGCGCCAGCAGTGAGTCTGGACGGGAGAGCTCCTACGAGCAGTACTTC.

The chain joins TRBV28 to TRBJ1-2, with D uncertain. This CDR3 has 13 amino acids. Germline-derived CDR1 and CDR2 are MDHEN and SYDVKM. V gave up 5 bases and J gave up 3 bases, with 10 bases separating them. CDR3 nucleotide sequence: TGTGCCAGCAGTCGCGAGGTCGACTATGGCTACACCTTC. Protein: CASSREVDYGYTF.